Sequencing of this T cell receptor beta chain was carried out in a study of blood T cells in healthy people across ages. General study results and limits: A roughly linear fall in TCR beta diversity per million T cells was seen with increasing age.

Turning to this clonotype: The antigen is undetermined.

The sample providers were healthy Caucasian people from Russia, aged about 6 to 100. With a J-beta primer mix and a sample-barcoded 5' primer, a second PCR ran roughly 6 to 12 cycles. Via MiXCR, TCRdb re-called the 5' RACE reads, giving one row per CDR3 protein. The table lists 500,000 to 650,000 distinct CDR3 sequences, about 27% of them singletons. V gave up 1 base and J gave up 4 bases, with 13 bases separating them. There are 15 residues in the CDR3. Per the germline V gene, CDR1 is SGHVS and CDR2 is FNYEAQ. This sample also belongs to another study, concerning T cells of mothers and their children. That paper notes: All extracted RNA went into cDNA synthesis, around 1.4 ug per 15 ul. The shaping of TCR recombination output by thymic selection is similar in related and unrelated pairs.

The genes are TRBV7-6 and TRBJ1-2, with D possibly being TRBD1 (6 bases). This TCR derives from a boy younger than 10 in good health. Sequences were obtained from blood. The CDR3 coding sequence is TGTGCCAGCAGCTTAGTCCGGGGGCCCCCCTATGGCTACACCTTC. This gives the protein CASSLVRGPPYGYTF.